This entry describes one T cell receptor (beta chain). CDR1 is GTSNPN and CDR2 is SVGIG in the germline V gene (reference sequence). The CDR3 extends over 13 amino acids. V was pared by 7 bases and J by 7 bases, with 9 bases of the junction left unmatched. The data stem from a study of blood T cell repertoires in COVID-19. The assay was immunoSEQ multiplex PCR, and TCRdb's table has in-frame clones only and misses some. The sample includes some 250,000 clones, about 89% of them seen just once. The chain recombines TRBV30 with TRBJ1-5, with 8 bases fitting TRBD1. The clonotype comes from a human donor in a cohort exposed to, infected with or recovered from COVID-19 (not recorded which). The donor label of this sample is uncertain. The sample taken for sequencing was PBMCs or T cells enriched from blood (not recorded which). DNA of the CDR3: TGTGCCTATTCCCAGGGGGCAAACCAGCCCCAGCATTTT. Amino acids: CAYSQGANQPQHF.